This T cell receptor beta chain is from a study of T-cell memory formation after mild COVID-19 (dated by TCRdb to about 2021). General notes on the study: Most TCR sequence clusters were specific to one of the two donors. T-cell clones expanding and contracting after mild COVID-19 in a couple of donors were tracked by longitudinal TCRalpha and TCRbeta repertoire sequencing. The cohort comprised two young, previously healthy adult volunteers, one female and one male.

Summary of the overall study and its limitations: The study covered only a couple of mild cases, and larger cohorts including severe cases with pre-infection samples were considered necessary. Contracting CD4+ clones were found mainly in CM and EM memory subsets, while CD8+ clones were enriched in EMRA. Whether the second-wave clones peaking on day 37 were SARS-CoV-2 specific was not confirmed. Some responding clones were detected in pre-infection memory, suggesting pre-existing cross-reactive memory T cells joined the SARS-CoV-2 response. Balanced CD4/CD8 phenotypes were observed for clones contracting from day 15 to 85, whereas a bias towards CD4+ was observed for a second wave of clones expanding from day 15 to 37.

Sequencing was performed on an Illumina NovaSeq 6000. Using 5'RACE with constant-segment primers, TCRalpha and TCRbeta cDNA libraries were constructed, with sample barcodes and unique molecular identifiers added in the process. Trizol reagent was used to extract RNA from every sample. Amplification of the libraries took two PCR steps, and the second step added a second sample barcode plus Illumina TruSeq adapters. Libraries were sequenced on an Illumina NovaSeq with 2 x 150 bp paired-end reads. The published analysis was carried out like this. The reads were demultiplexed and collapsed into UMI-guided consensus sequences using migec v1.2.7. Using mixcr v2.1.11, UMI consensuses were aligned to TRA and TRB V and J templates and then assembled into clonotypes. A clonotype was counted as expanded or contracted only if both edgeR and NoisET called the change significant, with noise models trained on biological replicates. edgeR calls used a false discovery rate-adjusted p below 0.01 and a log2 fold-change threshold of 1. PCA with hierarchical clustering of max-normalized trajectories of the 1000 most abundant clonotypes was used as exploratory dynamics analysis. Each responding clone was given a CD4 or CD8 phenotype based on the CD4+ and CD8+ repertoires, which had been sequenced separately. TCRdb trimmed public reads at Q25 via fastp, called clones via MiXCR and kept in-frame beta chains. Records with the same CDR3 protein are collapsed into one entry carrying the most frequent genes and DNA. Clone size and V and J calls follow TCRdb, not the original study. This sample gives 250,000 to 350,000 distinct CDR3 sequences in total; around 15% of them show up just once. The ten largest clones add up to approximately 25% of the sample.

From the germline V gene, CDR1 is KGHSH and CDR2 is LQKENI. Its CDR3 holds 16 amino acids, cysteine through phenylalanine. The kept DNA is CDR3 alone, 48 bases in frame from the first base. V drops 1 base and J drops 5 bases, leaving 14 bases in between. A note on this clonotype: Its recognized antigen is unknown. No base quality information exists; no much larger clone differs at one position.

Ficoll-Paque density gradient centrifugation was used to isolate PBMCs. The sequencing input was PBMCs or a T cell subset sorted from them (not recorded which). The chain is assembled from TRBV18 and TRBJ2-2; a weak D assignment points to TRBD1 (5 bases agree). This clonotype was sampled from a man aged 18 to 30 who had mild COVID-19 (a few samples of this study predate the infection). The sample titles of this study are shuffled in the database, so cell type and time point are left out; the donor was told from shared clones. The CDR3 is CASSPRPTDATGELFF. The DNA is as follows: TGTGCCAGCTCACCACGCCCGACAGATGCTACCGGGGAGCTGTTTTTT.